This TCR beta chain was identified during a study of blood T cell repertoires in COVID-19. The CDR3 spans 11 residues. Between the trimmed V and J ends, which lost 8 bases and 8 bases, there was a span of 9 bases. CDR1 is MNHEY and CDR2 is SVGAGI in the germline V gene. The data were produced by immunoSEQ multiplex PCR, yet TCRdb's version contains in-frame clones alone and is incomplete. The sample lists approximately 160,000 clones, 80% to 85% seen once, with nearly 8% in the top ten. The J gene is TRBJ1-4, the V gene TRBV6-5; D ambiguous. The sample taken for sequencing was PBMCs or T cells enriched from blood (not recorded which). This TCR was recovered from a woman aged 45-59 years who had recovered from COVID-19. CDR3 coding DNA: TGTGCCAGCGGGCAGTTGGAAAAACTGTTTTTT. This translates into CASGQLEKLFF.